The T cell receptor beta chain under discussion was sequenced for a study of CD8 T cells in ankylosing spondylitis. Overall study findings and caveats: Clones tied to disease were said to be significantly enriched in matched ankylosing spondylitis synovial fluid. CD8+ disease-linked clones were present at relatively low frequencies in blood. Past studies reported some motif variants in reactive arthritis synovial fluid and blood.

Comments on this clonotype: Its antigen is as yet unknown.

TCRdb recomputed calls from the 5' RACE reads with MiXCR, one row per CDR3 protein. The table has about 240,000 distinct CDR3 sequences, 8% to 9.5% seen once. Germline V CDR1 and CDR2: LGHDT, YNNKEL (reference sequence). The ends lost 1 base at V and 4 bases at J; junction bases unmatched: 5. The CDR3 covers 15 residues. The V call is TRBV3-1, the J call TRBJ2-7; 9 positions agree with TRBD1. This receptor was obtained from a male donor with ankylosing spondylitis or in good health (not recorded which). Sequencing was done on a sample of blood, either unsorted or a sorted T cell fraction (not recorded which). The CDR3 loop reads CASSQGWTGAYEQYF. In nucleotides, the CDR3 is TGTGCCAGCAGCCAAGGTTGGACAGGGGCTTACGAGCAGTACTTC.